This T cell receptor beta chain was identified during a study of OX40 agonist ivuxolimab in advanced cancers. Findings and limits, study-wide: Clonal expansion by week 6 occurred in CD4+ and CD8+ blood T cells (at 0.1 to 3.0 mg/kg). Among the nonresponders, some also had low normalized T-cell clonal expansion. Expanded peripheral T-cell antigen specificity went undetermined.

Measured with immunoSEQ multiplex PCR; TCRdb has only the in-frame clones, and not every one. The sample lists under 20,000 clones; 90% were seen once. About this clone itself: Its antigen remains unidentified.

Germline values: CDR1 SGHAT, CDR2 FQNNGV. This CDR3 is 15 amino acids long. Trimming took off 4 bases at V and 1 base at J, with 11 bases between the two ends. This sequence was found in an adult with an advanced solid tumor such as melanoma, head and neck, liver or kidney cancer. The V call is TRBV11-2, the J call TRBJ1-3; D is undetermined. Sequenced here: CD4+ or CD8+ T cells sorted from blood, sampled in a trial of the OX40 agonist ivuxolimab. The CDR3 DNA is TGTGCCAGCAGCTCCTCAGGTGTGTCTGGAAACACCATATATTTT. It yields the protein CASSSSGVSGNTIYF.